The 30 T cell receptor beta chains reported below all come from one sample, sequenced in a study of cytomegalovirus exposure and HLA in healthy donors. Vbeta (60) and Jbeta (13) primers were used in the PCR. Method: immunoSEQ multiplex PCR; TCRdb's copy keeps in-frame clones and lacks some. The sample includes over 150,000 clones, 65% to 85% of them seen just once. The sample was PBMCs. The receptors come from a man in his fifties or sixties in good health and CMV-seronegative.

V usage is TRBV15 and J usage is TRBJ2-1; perhaps TRBD2 as D (5 bases). Trimming removed 2 bases from V and 8 bases from J, with 16 bases in between. Germline V lookup: CDR1 LNHNV, CDR2 YYDKDF (reference sequence). The CDR3 spans 15 residues. The CDR3: CATSRPPRGHYEQFF. The CDR3 nucleotides are TGTGCCACCAGCAGACCCCCCCGAGGGCACTATGAGCAGTTCTTC.

The CDR3 here is CASREGTSYGYTF. The CDR3 DNA reads as TGCGCCAGCAGAGAAGGGACATCCTATGGCTACACCTTC. The chain has TRBV5-1 and TRBJ1-2, with D perhaps matching TRBD1 (6 bases). This CDR3 is built from 13 residues. The V gene lost 5 bases and the J gene lost 4 bases, with 12 bases spanning the gap. Germline lookup yields CDR1 SGHRS and CDR2 YFSETQ.

The chain is built from TRBV7-2 and TRBJ1-3, with 8 bases fitting TRBD1. Germline lookup yields CDR1 SGHTA and CDR2 FQGNSA. The junction had 7 bases not matched to a gene; V was cut back by 3 bases and J by 6 bases. The CDR3 sequence is 15 residues long. CDR3 loop: CASSLRQGRINTIYF. In nucleotides, the CDR3 is TGTGCCAGCAGCTTGAGACAGGGGAGAATAAACACCATATATTTT.

Of note for this clone: An end of the junction does not agree with germline; a read error may underlie this. The chain combines TRBV7-9 with TRBJ2-7; D remains ambiguous. CDR1 is SEHNR, CDR2 FQNEAQ, per germline (reference sequence). CDR3 length equals 13 residues. CDR3 sequence: CSSNSPFTDEQYF. CDR3 nucleotides: TGTTCCAGCAACTCCCCTTTCACTGACGAGCAGTACTTC.

The CDR3 loop is CASSDTHTGELFF. CDR3 in DNA: TGTGCCAGCAGCGACACGCACACCGGGGAGCTGTTTTTT. The rearrangement links TRBV5-4 to TRBJ2-2; D remains unclear. There are 13 residues in the CDR3. CDR1 and CDR2 from the germline V gene are SGHNT and YYREEE (reference sequence). The V end lost 4 bases, the J end lost 3 bases, and 7 bases lay between the germline ends.

This chain links TRBV19 with TRBJ2-1; TRBD1 might be the D (6 bases). Germline-derived CDR1 and CDR2 are LNHDA and SQIVND (reference sequence). Trimming took 1 base from V and 10 from J, leaving 11 bases between them. This CDR3 comprises 13 residues. The CDR3 DNA sequence: TGTGCCAGTAGTATAGTAGGGGGATGGGAGCAGTTCTTC. It translates to CASSIVGGWEQFF.

V is TRBV10-3 and J is TRBJ1-2, with D uncertain. V was pared by 0 bases and J by 0 bases, with 14 bases between. Germline-derived CDR1 and CDR2 are ENHRY and SYGVKD. There are 17 residues in the CDR3. The CDR3: CAISESTVFRPNYGYTF. CDR3 DNA sequence: TGTGCCATCAGTGAGTCTACAGTCTTCAGACCTAACTATGGCTACACCTTC.

J is TRBJ2-7 and V is TRBV4-1, with D maybe TRBD2 (7 bases). Germline V gives CDR1 MGHRA, CDR2 YSYEKL. Trimming took off 4 bases at V and 6 bases at J, with 13 bases between the two ends. This CDR3 spans 13 amino acids. This CDR3 reads CASSLGGESEQYF. As DNA, the CDR3 is TGCGCCAGCAGCCTAGGGGGGGAGAGCGAGCAGTACTTC.

J is TRBJ1-2 and V is TRBV18; D is unclear. Germline values: CDR1 KGHSH, CDR2 LQKENI. There are 13 residues in the CDR3. V gave up 0 bases and J gave up 7 bases, with 9 bases separating them. The CDR3 protein is CASSPPNRGGYTF. CDR3 in DNA: TGTGCCAGCTCACCACCTAATCGGGGTGGCTACACCTTC. The whole variable domain, remainder taken from reference TRBV18 and TRBJ1-2, is NAGVMQNPRHLVRRRGQEARLRCSPMKGHSHVYWYRQLPEEGLKFMVYLQKENIIDESGMPKERFSAEFPKEGPSILRIQQVVRGDSAAYFCASSPPNRGGYTFGSGTRLTVV.

The V call is TRBV6-5, the J call TRBJ2-7; 10 nucleotides align to TRBD1. Germline lookup yields CDR1 MNHEY and CDR2 SVGAGI. This CDR3 is 15 amino acids long. Unmatched junction bases numbered 9, after V lost 6 bases and J lost 4 bases. CDR3 sequence reads: CASRPGTGALYEQYF. CDR3 bases: TGTGCCAGCAGGCCCGGGACAGGGGCTCTTTACGAGCAGTACTTC.

The V and J genes are TRBV19 and TRBJ1-2; no firm D call. Per the germline V gene, CDR1 is LNHDA and CDR2 is SQIVND (reference sequence). Trimming took off 4 bases at V and 3 bases at J, with 9 bases between the two ends. This CDR3 has 13 residues. The CDR3 DNA follows: TGTGCCAGTAGTAGCGACGGGGACTATGGCTACACCTTC. This sequence encodes CASSSDGDYGYTF. Combining the CDR3 with reference TRBV19 and TRBJ1-2 gives the whole variable domain DGGITQSPKYLFRKEGQNVTLSCEQNLNHDAMYWYRQDPGQGLRLIYYSQIVNDFQKGDIAEGYSVSREKKESFPLTVTSAQKNPTAFYLCASSSDGDYGYTFGSGTRLTVV.

This clone appeared a few times. The chain carries TRBV5-1 and TRBJ1-2; 7 bases align to TRBD1. Per the germline V gene, CDR1 is SGHRS and CDR2 is YFSETQ. The V segment lost 4 bases and the J segment 8 bases; nucleotides outside the gene matches: 11. The CDR3 is made up of 14 amino acids. CDR3 nucleotides: TGCGCCAGCAGCGGCGGGACAGACGGGAACGGCTACACCTTC. This sequence encodes CASSGGTDGNGYTF.

This sequence joins TRBV6-5 and TRBJ1-5, with TRBD1 matching 7 bases. The junction had 9 bases not matched to a gene; V was cut back by 3 bases and J by 7 bases. The CDR3 runs 15 residues. Germline V gives CDR1 MNHEY, CDR2 SVGAGI. The CDR3: CASSYFRGGGQPQHF. As DNA, the CDR3 is TGTGCCAGCAGTTATTTTCGAGGGGGCGGGCAGCCCCAGCATTTT.

The table lists this clone with a count of one. The CDR3 is CASTLTQQNEKLFF. CDR3 nucleotides: TGTGCCAGCACCCTTACACAACAGAATGAAAAACTGTTTTTT. The gene calls are TRBV19 and TRBJ1-4; unclear D gene. CDR3 length equals 14 residues. V lost 9 bases and J lost 5, with 16 bases in between. Germline V CDR1 and CDR2: LNHDA, SQIVND (reference sequence).

This rearrangement joins TRBV15 to TRBJ2-7; TRBD2 matches 8 bases. The ends lost 3 bases at V and 9 bases at J; junction bases unmatched: 13. The CDR3 totals 15 residues. Germline lookup yields CDR1 LNHNV and CDR2 YYDKDF (reference sequence). The CDR3 nucleotides are TGTGCCACCAGCAGTGAAACTAGCGGTAGGCCTGGGCAGTACTTC. Encoded protein: CATSSETSGRPGQYF.

The chain uses TRBV18 and TRBJ1-5, with 8 bases lining up with TRBD1. This CDR3 has 14 residues. V dropped 4 bases and J dropped 3; count of bases not matched to a gene: 2. Germline CDR1 and CDR2: KGHSH and LQKENI. The DNA for the CDR3 is TGTGCCAGCTCACGGGACAGGTCCAATCAGCCCCAGCATTTT. Residues: CASSRDRSNQPQHF.

This sequence joins TRBV19 and TRBJ2-5; 10 nucleotides agree with TRBD1. The J call is in doubt because the DNA end fits TRBJ2-7 better. This CDR3 region has 17 residues. CDR1 is LNHDA and CDR2 is SQIVND in the germline V gene (reference sequence). CDR3 in amino acids: CASSNILRRTGGYEQYF. The CDR3 nucleotides read TGTGCCAGTAGTAACATCCTAAGAAGGACAGGGGGCTACGAGCAGTACTTC.

On this clone: One end of the junction does not line up with germline, which may come from a read error. The chain has TRBV28 and TRBJ2-4, with 9 bases that match TRBD1. From germline, CDR1 is MDHEN and CDR2 SYDVKM. CDR3 length equals 15 residues. In DNA, the CDR3 is TGTGCCAGCAGTCCCCCGGGGGACAGGGTGTTCATTCAGTATTTC. Encoded protein: CASSPPGDRVFIQYF.

In its sample, this clone was seen a few times. The chain is built from TRBV14 and TRBJ2-5; tentative D call: TRBD1 (5 bases). Germline CDR1 reads SGHDN; CDR2 reads FVKESK. The CDR3 has 15 residues. The ends were cut back, 4 bases at V and 0 bases at J, with 12 bases in the middle. This CDR3 reads CASSLPRQYQETQYF. The DNA for the CDR3 is TGTGCCAGCAGCCTTCCCAGACAGTACCAAGAGACCCAGTACTTC.

This clone was recorded a few times. This chain connects TRBV19 to TRBJ2-7, with D uncertain. V lost 1 base to trimming and J lost 0 bases, with 7 bases between them. The CDR3 has 14 residues. Germline V gives CDR1 LNHDA, CDR2 SQIVND (reference sequence). The CDR3 DNA is TGTGCCAGTAGTATAGTTCACAGCTCCTACGAGCAGTACTTC. Residues: CASSIVHSSYEQYF.

This rearrangement joins TRBV7-9 to TRBJ2-3; possibly TRBD2 for D (7 bases). The CDR3 has 16 residues. V lost 5 bases and J lost 4, with 19 bases in between. Per the germline V gene, CDR1 is SEHNR and CDR2 is FQNEAQ (reference sequence). CDR3 DNA: TGTGCCAGCAGCCGCGGGGGCCAAAGTGGCGCAGATACGCAGTATTTT. Translation gives CASSRGGQSGADTQYF.

This clone was seen only once. The chain carries TRBV2 and TRBJ2-1, with 11 bases aligning to TRBD2. Germline V gene data show CDR1 as SNHLY and CDR2 as FYNNEI. J was trimmed by 0 bases and V by 1 base; bases with no gene match: 8. CDR3 length: 19 residues. The CDR3 loop is CASSEGVAGGTLSYNEQFF. As DNA, the CDR3 is TGTGCCAGCAGTGAAGGGGTAGCGGGAGGGACCCTCTCCTACAATGAGCAGTTCTTC.

The V call is TRBV14, the J call TRBJ1-1, with TRBD1 as a possible D gene (5 bases). The CDR3 totals 13 residues. CDR1 is SGHDN and CDR2 is FVKESK in the germline V gene. Between the trimmed V and J ends, which lost 5 bases and 2 bases, there was a span of 9 bases. Here the CDR3 DNA reads TGTGCCAGCAGCGCGGGACTCAACACTGAAGCTTTCTTT. It codes for CASSAGLNTEAFF.

The chain is built from TRBV5-1 and TRBJ2-5, with 7 bases matching TRBD1. The CDR3 is 16 residues long. Trimming at V came to 3 bases and at J to 4 bases, leaving 12 bases not matched to a gene. The germline gives CDR1 SGHRS, CDR2 YFSETQ. CDR3 DNA: TGCGCCAGCAGCTATGGGGATGACAGGGCCGGAGAGACCCAGTACTTC. It codes for CASSYGDDRAGETQYF.

The chain has TRBV27 and TRBJ2-6, with 9 bases identical to TRBD1. The V gene end was trimmed by 5 bases and the J gene end by 2 bases; junction bases not matched to a gene: 10. The CDR3 loop spans 18 amino acids. Germline CDR1 reads MNHEY; CDR2 reads SMNVEV (reference sequence). CDR3 bases: TGTGCCAGCAGTCCCGGGACAGGGCACTCACCTGGGGCCAACGTCCTGACTTTC. Its translation: CASSPGTGHSPGANVLTF.

The chain has TRBV19 and TRBJ2-7, with D hard to call. V was pared by 6 bases and J by 2 bases, with 14 bases between. CDR1 is LNHDA and CDR2 is SQIVND in the germline V gene (reference sequence). The CDR3 contains 14 residues. The CDR3 region has the DNA TGTGCCAGTAGCCCGCCAGCGAACGCCTACGAGCAGTACTTC. It is translated as CASSPPANAYEQYF.

The V and J genes are TRBV18 and TRBJ2-5; D is perhaps TRBD2 (5 bases). Germline-derived CDR1 and CDR2 are KGHSH and LQKENI. This CDR3 spans 15 amino acids. Trimming took off 1 base at V and 5 bases at J, with 14 bases between the two ends. The CDR3 region has the DNA TGTGCCAGCTCACCACGGGAGACGCTGGGGGAGACCCAGTACTTC. It encodes CASSPRETLGETQYF.

This rearrangement joins TRBV9 to TRBJ1-3, with D perhaps TRBD1 (5 bases). V was trimmed by 2 bases and J by 0 bases, leaving 9 bases between them. Germline V gene lookup returns CDR1 SGDLS and CDR2 YYNGEE. There are 15 residues in the CDR3. The CDR3 protein is CASSVLDSSGNTIYF. As DNA, the CDR3 is TGTGCCAGCAGCGTCCTTGACAGCTCTGGAAACACCATATATTTT.

This clone occurred a few times. Germline is not matched at one junction end, which may reflect a read error. The chain couples TRBV7-9 to TRBJ1-3, with TRBD1 as a possible D gene (5 bases). There are 15 residues in the CDR3. CDR1 SEHNR and CDR2 FQNEAQ come from the germline V gene (reference sequence). CDR3 DNA: TGTTCCAGCAGCTTCGGGGGTCTCTCTGGAAACACCATATATTTT. Its translation: CSSSFGGLSGNTIYF.

The chain links TRBV7-2 to TRBJ2-7; 9 positions match TRBD2. Germline lookup yields CDR1 SGHTA and CDR2 FQGNSA. V shed 1 base and J 6 bases; nucleotides not matched to a gene: 13. The CDR3 spans 17 residues. The DNA for the CDR3 is TGTGCCAGCAGCTTAGACCCGAGGCGGGAGGGCCCCTCCGAGCAGTACTTC. Translation gives CASSLDPRREGPSEQYF. Full variable domain (missing parts from reference TRBV7-2 and TRBJ2-7): GAGVSQSPSNKVTEKGKDVELRCDPISGHTALYWYRQSLGQGLEFLIYFQGNSAPDKSGLPSDRFSAERTGGSVSTLTIQRTQQEDSAVYLCASSLDPRREGPSEQYFGPGTRLTVT.